This TCR beta chain was recovered during a study of metastatic and nonmetastatic thyroid tumors. Notes on the study in general: In blood and tumor, TCR beta diversity was reportedly significantly higher in malignant thyroid tumors than in benign nodules.

TCRdb re-called the PCR reads through MiXCR. Of tens of thousands of clones in the sample, roughly 25% are singletons; the top ten hold about 9%. The table lists this clone with a few counts. Its antigen remains unidentified. Possible read error: a much larger clone is one base away. None of the patients had undergone any treatment ahead of thyroid surgery. This CDR3 has 12 amino acids. Germline V gives CDR1 MDHEN, CDR2 SYDVKM. Trimming shortened V by 11 bases and J by 3 bases, and 14 bases separated the two germline ends. The receptor was derived from a female donor with papillary thyroid cancer or a benign thyroid nodule (not recorded which). Some clones in this sample may be carry-over from other donors' samples. This chain joins TRBV28 and TRBJ2-7, with D possibly TRBD1 on 6 matching bases. Sequences were obtained from blood. This CDR3 reads CAGCGQYYEQYF. The CDR3 DNA reads as TGTGCCGGCTGTGGACAGTACTACGAGCAGTACTTC.